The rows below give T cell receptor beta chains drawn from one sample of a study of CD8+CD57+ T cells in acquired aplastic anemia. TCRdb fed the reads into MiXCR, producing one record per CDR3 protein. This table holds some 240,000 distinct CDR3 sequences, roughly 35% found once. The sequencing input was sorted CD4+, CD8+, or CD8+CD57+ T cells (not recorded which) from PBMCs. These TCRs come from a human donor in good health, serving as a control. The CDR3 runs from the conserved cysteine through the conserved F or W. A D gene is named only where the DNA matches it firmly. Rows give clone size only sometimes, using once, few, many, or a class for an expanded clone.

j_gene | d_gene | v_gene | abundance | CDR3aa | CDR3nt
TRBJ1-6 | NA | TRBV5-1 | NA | CASHIGHQDYNSPLHF | TGCGCCAGCCATATCGGGCACCAGGACTATAATTCACCCCTCCACTTT
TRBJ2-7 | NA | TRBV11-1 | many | CASSYGTPYIPIGQYF | TGTGCCAGCAGCTATGGGACACCCTATATACCGATCGGGCAGTACTTC
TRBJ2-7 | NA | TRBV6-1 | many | CASRQGGGVGSYEQYF | TGTGCCAGCAGACAAGGGGGCGGGGTTGGCTCCTACGAGCAGTACTTC
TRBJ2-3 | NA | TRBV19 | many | CASSPPGRVVDTQYF | TGTGCCAGTAGTCCCCCCGGCAGGGTGGTAGATACGCAGTATTTT
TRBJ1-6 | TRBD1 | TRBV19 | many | CASSSGQGSPPGGSPLHF | TGTGCCAGTAGTTCCGGACAGGGGTCTCCACCGGGGGGATCACCCCTCCACTTT
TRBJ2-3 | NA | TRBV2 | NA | CASSAPATQYF | TGTGCCAGCAGCGCCCCCGCGACGCAGTATTTT
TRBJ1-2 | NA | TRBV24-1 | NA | CATSDPRGYTF | TGTGCCACCAGTGATCCTCGCGGCTACACCTTC
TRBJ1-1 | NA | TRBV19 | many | CASSIRGNTEAFF | TGTGCCAGTAGTATCCGGGGGAACACTGAAGCTTTCTTT
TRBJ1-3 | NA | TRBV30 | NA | CAWSEDRGNTIYF | TGTGCCTGGAGCGAGGATAGGGGAAACACCATATATTTT
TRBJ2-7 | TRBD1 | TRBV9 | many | CASSATTGDPYEQYF | TGTGCCAGCAGCGCCACCACAGGGGATCCCTACGAGCAGTACTTC
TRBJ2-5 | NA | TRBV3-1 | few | CASSQVFRDSTQYF | TGTGCCAGCAGCCAAGTGTTCAGGGATTCGACCCAGTACTTC
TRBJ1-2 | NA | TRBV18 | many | CASSREATSGYTF | TGTGCCAGCTCACGAGAGGCTACAAGCGGCTACACCTTC